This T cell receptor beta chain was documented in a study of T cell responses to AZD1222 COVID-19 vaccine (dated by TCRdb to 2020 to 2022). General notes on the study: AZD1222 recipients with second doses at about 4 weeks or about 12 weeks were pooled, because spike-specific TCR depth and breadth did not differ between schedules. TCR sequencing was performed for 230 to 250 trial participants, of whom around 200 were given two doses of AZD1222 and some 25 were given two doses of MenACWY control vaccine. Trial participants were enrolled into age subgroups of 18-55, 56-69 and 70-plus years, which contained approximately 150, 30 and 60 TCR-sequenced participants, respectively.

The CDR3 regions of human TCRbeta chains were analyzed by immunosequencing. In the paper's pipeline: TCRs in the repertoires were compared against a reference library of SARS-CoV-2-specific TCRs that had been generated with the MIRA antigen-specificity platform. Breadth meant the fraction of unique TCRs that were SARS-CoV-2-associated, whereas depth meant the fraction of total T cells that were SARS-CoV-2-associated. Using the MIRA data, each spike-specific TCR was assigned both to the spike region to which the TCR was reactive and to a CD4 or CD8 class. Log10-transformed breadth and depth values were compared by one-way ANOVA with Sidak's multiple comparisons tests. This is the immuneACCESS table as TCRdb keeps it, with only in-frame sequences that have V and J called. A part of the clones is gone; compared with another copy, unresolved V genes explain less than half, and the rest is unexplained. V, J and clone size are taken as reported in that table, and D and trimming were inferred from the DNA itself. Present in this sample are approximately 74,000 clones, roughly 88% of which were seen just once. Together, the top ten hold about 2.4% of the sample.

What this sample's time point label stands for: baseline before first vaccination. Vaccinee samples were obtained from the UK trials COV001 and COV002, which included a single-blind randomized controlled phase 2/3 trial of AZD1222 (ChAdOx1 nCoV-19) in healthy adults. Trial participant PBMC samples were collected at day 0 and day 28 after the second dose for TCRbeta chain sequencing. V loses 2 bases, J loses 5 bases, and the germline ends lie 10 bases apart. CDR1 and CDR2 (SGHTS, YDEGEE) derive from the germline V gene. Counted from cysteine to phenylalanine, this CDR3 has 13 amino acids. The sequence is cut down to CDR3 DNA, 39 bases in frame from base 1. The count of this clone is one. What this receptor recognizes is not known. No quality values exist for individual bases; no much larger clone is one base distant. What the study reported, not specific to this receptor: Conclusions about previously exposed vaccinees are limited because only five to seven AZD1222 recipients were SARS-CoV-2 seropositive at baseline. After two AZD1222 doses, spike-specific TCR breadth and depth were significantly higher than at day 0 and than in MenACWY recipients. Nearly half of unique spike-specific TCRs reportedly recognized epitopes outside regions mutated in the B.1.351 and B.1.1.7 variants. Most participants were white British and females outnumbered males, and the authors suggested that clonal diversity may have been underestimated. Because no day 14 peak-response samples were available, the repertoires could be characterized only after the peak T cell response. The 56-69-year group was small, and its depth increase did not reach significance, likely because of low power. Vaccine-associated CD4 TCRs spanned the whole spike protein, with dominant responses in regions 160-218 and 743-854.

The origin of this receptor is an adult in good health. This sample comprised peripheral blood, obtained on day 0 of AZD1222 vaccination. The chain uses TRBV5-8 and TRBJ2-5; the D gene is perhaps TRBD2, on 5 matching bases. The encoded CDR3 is CASSLMGGETQYF. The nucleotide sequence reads TGTGCCAGCAGCTTAATGGGCGGGGAGACCCAGTACTTC.